This T cell receptor (beta chain) was found in a study of blood T cell repertoires in COVID-19. Original processing notes: The authors estimated nucleated cell counts from reference gene primer amplification. Profiled with immunoSEQ multiplex PCR; TCRdb holds only in-frame clones, not every one. Clone size and the V and J calls come from that table; the DNA yielded D and trimming. The sample shows 55,000 to 80,000 clones, about four fifths of them seen only once. The CDR3 totals 14 residues. CDR1 is SGHRS, CDR2 YFSETQ, per germline. Comments on this clone: A junction boundary mismatches the germline segment, possibly from a read error.

Input material: peripheral blood. The rearrangement links TRBV5-1 to TRBJ2-2; the D gene is possibly TRBD1 (6 bases). The clonotype comes from a man between 65 and 85 years old with acute or convalescent COVID-19. CDR3 residues: CASSPKGVHRGAVF. The CDR3 nucleotides are TGCGCCAGCAGCCCTAAGGGGGTACACCGGGGAGCTGTTTTT.